Given below is one T cell receptor beta chain in context. Its antigen remains unidentified. These data come from a study of shared clonotypes between healthy human individuals. This table comes from immunoSEQ multiplex PCR, and its TCRdb copy is limited to in-frame clones, with some not included. The table has about 2 million clones, less than 95% seen once. Regarding the study as a whole: Naive subsets typically showed greater estimated richness than memory subsets.

Trimming stripped 0 bases from V and 0 bases from J, with 8 bases between. There are 16 residues in the CDR3. The V gene's germline CDR1 is MGHDK and CDR2 SYGVNS. The naive CD8 population came from CD45RO-negative cells selected for CCR7, without terminally differentiated effector memory CD45RA+ cells. The chain is built from TRBV25-1 and TRBJ1-4; the D is unclear. The source material was naive CD8+ T cells sorted from blood. This sequence originates from a young man in good health. The CDR3 nucleotides read TGTGCCAGCAGTGAATATAGGGTTCCAACTAATGAAAAACTGTTTTTT. Its translation is CASSEYRVPTNEKLFF.